A selection of T cell receptor beta chains follows, all from one sample in a study of post-analysis software for immune sequencing data. TCRdb re-analysed the PCR reads in MiXCR, keeping a single row per CDR3 protein. This table has hundreds of thousands of distinct CDR3 sequences, just under 30% appearing once. Material for sequencing was blood. These receptors all stem from a girl between 10 and 17 years old with multiple sclerosis. Each CDR3 is given with its conserved first and last residue. D genes are given only for firm matches. The size entry is marked missing in some rows and otherwise reads once, few, many or a size class.

V	size	D	J	CDR3	DNA
TRBV20-1	NA	TRBD2	TRBJ2-1	CSAGLAGAEGQFF	TGCAGTGCCGGACTAGCGGGGGCCGAGGGGCAGTTCTTC
TRBV5-6	NA	NA	TRBJ2-7	CASSLALGLGSGEQYF	TGTGCCAGCAGCTTGGCCCTCGGACTGGGTAGCGGCGAGCAGTACTTC
TRBV12-3/TRBV12-4	NA	NA	TRBJ2-1	CASRSVRRDSKVDDEQFF	TGTGCCAGCAGGAGCGTAAGGAGAGATTCCAAGGTCGACGATGAACAGTTCTTC
TRBV29-1	NA	NA	TRBJ2-5	CSVDGGQGGRETQYF	TGCAGCGTTGACGGAGGGCAGGGGGGTCGTGAGACCCAGTACTTC
TRBV28	NA	NA	TRBJ1-2	CASSLEKTGRPYGYTF	TGTGCCAGCAGTTTGGAGAAAACCGGACGGCCCTATGGCTACACCTTC
TRBV14	few	NA	TRBJ2-6	CASSLWVPGANVLTF	TGTGCCAGCAGCCTCTGGGTCCCTGGGGCCAACGTCCTGACTTTC
TRBV3-1	NA	NA	TRBJ1-6	CASSQEIGGSYNSPLHF	TGTGCCAGCAGCCAAGAAATTGGTGGCTCCTATAATTCACCCCTCCACTTT
TRBV6-5	NA	NA	TRBJ1-6	CGASSYNSPLHF	TGCGGGGCAAGCTCCTATAATTCACCCCTCCACTTT
TRBV7-2	NA	NA	TRBJ1-5	CASSLAIGREGSQPQHF	TGTGCCAGCAGCTTAGCGATCGGCAGGGAGGGGAGTCAGCCCCAGCATTTT
TRBV27	few	NA	TRBJ2-7	CASSLSGSMFYEQYF	TGTGCCAGCAGTTTATCCGGGAGTATGTTCTACGAGCAGTACTTC
TRBV7-9	NA	TRBD2	TRBJ2-1	CASSPNPGGGEQFF	TGTGCCAGCAGTCCGAACCCCGGGGGGGGAGAGCAGTTCTTC
TRBV5-1	NA	TRBD1	TRBJ2-4	CASSQQTGGEGNIQYF	TGCGCCAGCAGCCAACAGACAGGGGGCGAGGGAAACATTCAGTACTTC
TRBV20-1	few	TRBD1	TRBJ1-2	CSASPTGGAQYGYTF	TGCAGTGCTAGCCCCACAGGGGGCGCGCAGTATGGCTACACCTTC
TRBV20-1	NA	TRBD2	TRBJ2-7	CSARDLVPPSGSYEQYF	TGCAGTGCTAGGGATCTCGTGCCGCCTAGCGGCTCCTACGAGCAGTACTTC
TRBV6-5	NA	NA	TRBJ2-6	CASSYSGSGANALTF	TGTGCCAGCAGTTACTCAGGTTCCGGGGCCAACGCCCTGACTTTC
TRBV29-1	NA	NA	TRBJ2-5	CSVEVPPLQETQYF	TGCAGCGTTGAAGTGCCTCCCCTTCAAGAGACCCAGTACTTC
TRBV4-3	few	TRBD2	TRBJ2-7	CASSQRLAAVYEQYF	TGCGCCAGCAGTCAAAGACTAGCGGCCGTCTACGAGCAGTACTTC
TRBV2	few	NA	TRBJ1-2	CASHRKLDGYTF	TGTGCCAGCCACAGGAAATTGGATGGCTACACCTTC
TRBV28	NA	NA	TRBJ2-3	CASSLIGILSTDTQYF	TGTGCCAGCAGTTTAATCGGGATCTTAAGCACAGATACGCAGTATTTT
TRBV20-1	few	TRBD1	TRBJ2-7	CSARDQSQGAIYEQYF	TGCAGTGCTAGAGATCAGTCACAGGGGGCAATCTACGAGCAGTACTTC
TRBV24-1	few	TRBD2	TRBJ2-1	CATSEQLAGGPNEQFF	TGTGCCACCAGTGAGCAACTAGCGGGGGGGCCGAATGAGCAGTTCTTC
TRBV5-1	few	TRBD1	TRBJ2-3	CASSSGTGGPTDTQYF	TGCGCCAGCAGCTCTGGGACAGGGGGTCCCACAGATACGCAGTATTTT
TRBV27	NA	NA	TRBJ2-3	CASGSRDGLIFTQYF	TGTGCCAGCGGCAGTCGGGACGGGCTGATTTTTACGCAGTATTTT
TRBV20-1	many	TRBD2	TRBJ2-1	CSARSSGRIYIEQFF	TGCAGTGCTAGATCCAGCGGGAGGATCTACATCGAGCAGTTCTTC
TRBV12-3/TRBV12-4	few	NA	TRBJ1-6	CASSLSGSSSPLHF	TGTGCCAGCAGTTTATCAGGGTCTTCCTCACCCCTCCACTTT
TRBV20-1	NA	NA	TRBJ2-3	CSARVRDTQYF	TGCAGTGCTAGGGTCAGGGATACGCAGTATTTT
TRBV28	NA	NA	TRBJ2-3	CASSLVLGRPLRRTTDTQYF	TGTGCCAGCAGTTTAGTACTCGGCAGGCCCCTTCGCCGAACCACAGATACGCAGTATTTT